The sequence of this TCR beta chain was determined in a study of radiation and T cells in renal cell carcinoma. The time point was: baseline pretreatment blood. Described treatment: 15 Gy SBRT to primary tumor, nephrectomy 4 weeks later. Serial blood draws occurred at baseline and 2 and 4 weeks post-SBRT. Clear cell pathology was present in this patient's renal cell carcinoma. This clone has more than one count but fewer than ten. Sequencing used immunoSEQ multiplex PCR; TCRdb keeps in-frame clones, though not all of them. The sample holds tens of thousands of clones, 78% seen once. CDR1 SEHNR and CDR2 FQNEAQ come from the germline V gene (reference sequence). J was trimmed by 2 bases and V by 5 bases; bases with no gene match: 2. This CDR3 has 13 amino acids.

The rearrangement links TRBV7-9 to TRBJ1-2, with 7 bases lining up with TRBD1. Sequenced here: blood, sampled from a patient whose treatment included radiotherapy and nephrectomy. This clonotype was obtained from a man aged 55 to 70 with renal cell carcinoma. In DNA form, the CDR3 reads TGTGCCAGCAGCGTGGGACAGAACTATGGCTACACCTTC. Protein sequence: CASSVGQNYGYTF.